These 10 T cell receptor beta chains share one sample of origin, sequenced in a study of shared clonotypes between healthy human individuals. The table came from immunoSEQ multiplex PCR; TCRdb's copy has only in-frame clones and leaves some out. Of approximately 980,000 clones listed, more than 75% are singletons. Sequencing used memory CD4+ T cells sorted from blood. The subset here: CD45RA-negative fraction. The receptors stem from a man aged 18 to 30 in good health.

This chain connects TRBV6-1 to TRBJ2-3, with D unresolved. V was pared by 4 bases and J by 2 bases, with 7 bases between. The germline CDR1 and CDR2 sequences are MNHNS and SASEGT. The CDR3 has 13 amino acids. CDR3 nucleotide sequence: TGTGCCAGCAGTGTTTTGTTCACAGATACGCAGTATTTT. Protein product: CASSVLFTDTQYF.

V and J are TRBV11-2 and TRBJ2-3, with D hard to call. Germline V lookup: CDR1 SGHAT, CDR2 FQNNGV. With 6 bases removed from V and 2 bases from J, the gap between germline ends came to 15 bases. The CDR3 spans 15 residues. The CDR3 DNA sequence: TGTGCCAGCAGTAAAAGGGTCGGCAACACAGATACGCAGTATTTT. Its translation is CASSKRVGNTDTQYF.

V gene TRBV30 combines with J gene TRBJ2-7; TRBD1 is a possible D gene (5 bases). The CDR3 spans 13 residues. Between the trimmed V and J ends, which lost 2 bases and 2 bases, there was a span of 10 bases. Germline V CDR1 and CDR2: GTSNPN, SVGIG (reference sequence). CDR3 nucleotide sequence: TGTGCCTGGAGTAAGGGGCGAACCTACGAGCAGTACTTC. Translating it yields CAWSKGRTYEQYF. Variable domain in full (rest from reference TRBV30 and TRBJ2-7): SQTIHQWPATLVQPVGSPLSLECTVEGTSNPNLYWYRQAAGRGLQLLFYSVGIGQISSEVPQNLSASRPQDRQFILSSKKLLLSDSGFYLCAWSKGRTYEQYFGPGTRLTVT.

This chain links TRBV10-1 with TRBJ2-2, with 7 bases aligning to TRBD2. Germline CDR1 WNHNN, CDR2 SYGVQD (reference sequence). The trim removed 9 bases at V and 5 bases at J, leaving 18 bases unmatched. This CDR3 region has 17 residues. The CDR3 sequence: CASLRLAADVVTGELFF. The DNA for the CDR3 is TGCGCCAGTCTTCGGCTAGCGGCCGATGTCGTTACCGGGGAGCTGTTTTTT.

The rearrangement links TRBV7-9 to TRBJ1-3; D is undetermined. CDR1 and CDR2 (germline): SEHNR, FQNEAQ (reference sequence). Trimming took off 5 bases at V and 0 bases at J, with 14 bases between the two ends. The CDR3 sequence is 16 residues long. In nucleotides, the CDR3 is TGTGCCAGCAGCGTTAACAGCGAAAGCTCTGGAAACACCATATATTTT. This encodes CASSVNSESSGNTIYF.

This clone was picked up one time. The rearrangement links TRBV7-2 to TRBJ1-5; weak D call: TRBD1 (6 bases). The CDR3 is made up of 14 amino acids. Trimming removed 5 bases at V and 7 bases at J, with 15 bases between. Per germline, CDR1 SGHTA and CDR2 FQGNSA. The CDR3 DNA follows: TGTGCCAGCAGCGAGGGGGGGGCTGGGCAGCCCCAGCATTTT. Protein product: CASSEGGAGQPQHF. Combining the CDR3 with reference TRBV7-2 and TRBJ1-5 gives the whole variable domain GAGVSQSPSNKVTEKGKDVELRCDPISGHTALYWYRQSLGQGLEFLIYFQGNSAPDKSGLPSDRFSAERTGGSVSTLTIQRTQQEDSAVYLCASSEGGAGQPQHFGDGTRLSIL.

CDR3 coding DNA: TGTGCCAGTAGTCCTTCTCGGGACGCCCACTACGAGCAGTACTTC. Residues: CASSPSRDAHYEQYF. The chain uses TRBV19 and TRBJ2-7; D could derive from TRBD1 or TRBD2 (5 bases each). Deletions cut 5 bases from V and 3 bases from J, with 17 bases between. The CDR3 loop spans 15 amino acids. The germline V gene encodes CDR1 LNHDA and CDR2 SQIVND (reference sequence).

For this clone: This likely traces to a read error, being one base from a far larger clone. In nucleotides, the CDR3 is TGTGCCAGCAGCTCACCCTACGAGCAGTACTTC. Protein: CASSSPYEQYF. The chain is built from TRBV5-4 and TRBJ2-7; D remains ambiguous. This CDR3 is 11 amino acids long. Trimming removed 3 bases from V and 2 bases from J, with 3 bases in between. The V gene's germline CDR1 is SGHNT and CDR2 YYREEE (reference sequence).

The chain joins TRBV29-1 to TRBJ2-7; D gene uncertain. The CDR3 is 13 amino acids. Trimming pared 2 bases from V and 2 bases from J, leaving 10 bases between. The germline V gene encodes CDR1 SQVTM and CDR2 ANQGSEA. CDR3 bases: TGCAGCGTTGAATGGCCAGACGCCTACGAGCAGTACTTC. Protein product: CSVEWPDAYEQYF.

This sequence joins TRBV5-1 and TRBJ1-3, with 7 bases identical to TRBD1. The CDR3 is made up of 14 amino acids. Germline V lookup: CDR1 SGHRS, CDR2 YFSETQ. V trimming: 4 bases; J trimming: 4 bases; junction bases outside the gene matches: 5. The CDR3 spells CASSLTGEGNTIYF. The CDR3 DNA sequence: TGCGCCAGCAGCCTTACAGGGGAAGGAAACACCATATATTTT.